This T cell receptor (beta chain) was documented in a study of blood T cell repertoires in COVID-19. Profiled with immunoSEQ multiplex PCR; TCRdb holds only in-frame clones, not every one. The profile shows about 230,000 clones, around 78% of them singletons. The source material was peripheral blood. This receptor was identified in a woman in her 70s with active or convalescent COVID-19.

The CDR3 DNA sequence: TGTGCCAGTACCTCACGGAGGGATTCTGGAAACACCATATATTTT. Protein sequence: CASTSRRDSGNTIYF. The V gene is TRBV19, the J gene TRBJ1-3, with D uncertain. The ends were cut back, 7 bases at V and 1 base at J, with 14 bases in the middle. The CDR3 runs to 15 residues. The V gene's germline CDR1 is LNHDA and CDR2 SQIVND (reference sequence).